This passage covers 13 T cell receptor beta chains from one sample sequenced in a study of cytomegalovirus exposure and HLA in healthy donors. It was with 60 Vbeta and 13 Jbeta primers that the PCR ran. Sequencing used immunoSEQ multiplex PCR; TCRdb keeps in-frame clones, though not all of them. The sample includes about 98,000 clones, around 72% of them seen just once. Material for sequencing was PBMCs. The receptor source for this set is a man younger than 30 in good health and CMV-seropositive.

This chain joins TRBV6-1 and TRBJ1-6; D unresolved. Germline V gene sequence: CDR1 MNHNS, CDR2 SASEGT. V was trimmed by 2 bases and J by 6 bases, leaving 14 bases between them. CDR3 length: 16 residues. CDR3 loop: CASSELLSYGNSPLHF. The CDR3 DNA is TGTGCCAGCAGTGAATTATTGTCCTACGGTAATTCACCCCTCCACTTT.

This clone was seen a few times. In nucleotides, the CDR3 is TGTGCCAGCAGTACGACTAGCGCGAACGGGGAGCTGTTTTTT. Its translation is CASSTTSANGELFF. The rearrangement joins TRBV7-8 to TRBJ2-2; 8 nucleotides align to TRBD2. Germline CDR1 SGHVS, CDR2 FQNEAQ. The CDR3 sequence is 14 residues long. The trim removed 6 bases at V and 7 bases at J, leaving 7 bases unmatched.

The J gene is TRBJ1-2, the V gene TRBV12-5; 9 bases fit TRBD1. The V and J ends lost 0 bases and 6 bases, in that order; junction bases with no gene match: 14. This CDR3 has 18 residues. From germline, CDR1 is LGHNT and CDR2 FRNRAP. In DNA, the CDR3 is TGTGCTAGTGGTTTGGTCCCTGGCCCTGGGACAGGGTCGGATGGCTACACCTTC. Protein product: CASGLVPGPGTGSDGYTF.

V usage is TRBV7-6 and J usage is TRBJ2-3; D is possibly TRBD2 (6 bases). CDR1 is SGHVS, CDR2 FNYEAQ, per germline. This CDR3 contains 16 residues. The V and J ends lost 5 bases and 3 bases respectively, with 18 bases between them. DNA for the CDR3: TGTGCCAGCAGCCCGTCGCGGGGCGTCCTAACAGATACGCAGTATTTT. Its protein product is CASSPSRGVLTDTQYF.

The CDR3 DNA reads as TGTGCCAGCAGCGCCCCGGGAAGCTACGAGCAGTACTTC. This codes for CASSAPGSYEQYF. The chain uses TRBV11-2 and TRBJ2-7; D might be TRBD2 (5 bases). V was cut by 5 bases and J by 3 bases, with 11 bases left in between. CDR1 and CDR2 from the germline V gene are SGHAT and FQNNGV. The CDR3 spans 13 residues.

The V gene is TRBV9, the J gene TRBJ1-6; the match to TRBD1 covers 7 bases. The CDR3 sequence is 15 residues long. Germline-derived CDR1 and CDR2 are SGDLS and YYNGEE. Trimming at V came to 7 bases and at J to 7 bases, leaving 11 bases not matched to a gene. The CDR3 DNA sequence: TGTGCCAGCCGGACAGGCTCGAGTCCCAATTCACCCCTCCACTTT. Translating it yields CASRTGSSPNSPLHF.

This clone was counted between two and nine times. The rearrangement uses TRBV10-3 and TRBJ1-1, with 11 bases fitting TRBD1. V was clipped by 8 bases and J by 4 bases; unmatched bases: 9. In germline, CDR1 is ENHRY, CDR2 SYGVKD. This CDR3 comprises 15 residues. The CDR3 DNA sequence: TGTGCCATCCAGGGGACAGGGGGTTACCTCACTGAAGCTTTCTTT. This codes for CAIQGTGGYLTEAFF.

The chain has TRBV9 and TRBJ1-6; D call uncertain. The V end lost 4 bases, the J end lost 7 bases, and 9 bases lay between the germline ends. The CDR3 is made up of 13 amino acids. Germline V lookup: CDR1 SGDLS, CDR2 YYNGEE. In DNA, the CDR3 is TGTGCCAGCAGCTCCTCCCCGAATTCACCCCTCCACTTT. Translation: CASSSSPNSPLHF.

V and J are TRBV4-1 and TRBJ1-1, with D unclear. The germline gives CDR1 MGHRA, CDR2 YSYEKL. The CDR3 loop spans 13 amino acids. V was trimmed by 2 bases and J by 11 bases, leaving 15 bases between them. CDR3: CASSQPQTMTAFF. Here the CDR3 DNA reads TGCGCCAGCAGCCAACCCCAGACAATGACGGCTTTCTTT.

V usage is TRBV9 and J usage is TRBJ2-2; 7 bases map to TRBD2. Germline assignment: CDR1 SGDLS and CDR2 YYNGEE. Trimming cost V 4 bases and J 8 bases; bases outside gene matches: 14. The CDR3 is 16 amino acids. Written as DNA, the CDR3 is TGTGCCAGCAGCCCCCCGTTTGGGCGGGGGACTGGGGAGCTGTTTTTT. It yields the protein CASSPPFGRGTGELFF.

The chain recombines TRBV9 with TRBJ2-1; 7 bases align to TRBD2. Germline CDR1 and CDR2: SGDLS and YYNGEE. The CDR3 loop spans 15 amino acids. Losses at the gene ends were 0 bases for V and 3 bases for J; bases not matched to a gene: 3. CDR3 amino acids: CASSVDGGNYNEQFF. The CDR3 bases are TGTGCCAGCAGCGTAGACGGGGGGAACTACAATGAGCAGTTCTTC. Supplemented by reference TRBV9 and TRBJ2-1, the full variable domain reads DSGVTQTPKHLITATGQRVTLRCSPRSGDLSVYWYQQSLDQGLQFLIQYYNGEERAKGNILERFSAQQFPDLHSELNLSSLELGDSALYFCASSVDGGNYNEQFFGPGTRLTVL.

This clone occurred a few times. J is TRBJ2-7 and V is TRBV18, with 8 bases fitting TRBD1. The CDR3 extends over 12 amino acids. Germline CDR1 KGHSH, CDR2 LQKENI. V shed 6 bases and J 6 bases; nucleotides not matched to a gene: 4. The CDR3 here is CASSPTGGEQYF. As DNA, the CDR3 is TGTGCCAGCTCCCCAACAGGGGGCGAGCAGTACTTC.

The gene calls are TRBV5-1 and TRBJ2-7, with 9 bases matching TRBD1. Germline assignment: CDR1 SGHRS and CDR2 YFSETQ. With 4 bases clipped from V and 6 bases from J, the junction kept 17 bases outside the gene matches. This CDR3 has 17 residues. CDR3 DNA sequence: TGCGCCAGCAGCGAAGGGTACAGGGGGCGTAGTATCGGCGAGCAGTACTTC. It specifies CASSEGYRGRSIGEQYF. The full variable domain, its missing parts supplied by reference TRBV5-1 and TRBJ2-7, is KAGVTQTPRYLIKTRGQQVTLSCSPISGHRSVSWYQQTPGQGLQFLFEYFSETQRNKGNFPGRFSGRQFSNSRSEMNVSTLELGDSALYLCASSEGYRGRSIGEQYFGPGTRLTVT.